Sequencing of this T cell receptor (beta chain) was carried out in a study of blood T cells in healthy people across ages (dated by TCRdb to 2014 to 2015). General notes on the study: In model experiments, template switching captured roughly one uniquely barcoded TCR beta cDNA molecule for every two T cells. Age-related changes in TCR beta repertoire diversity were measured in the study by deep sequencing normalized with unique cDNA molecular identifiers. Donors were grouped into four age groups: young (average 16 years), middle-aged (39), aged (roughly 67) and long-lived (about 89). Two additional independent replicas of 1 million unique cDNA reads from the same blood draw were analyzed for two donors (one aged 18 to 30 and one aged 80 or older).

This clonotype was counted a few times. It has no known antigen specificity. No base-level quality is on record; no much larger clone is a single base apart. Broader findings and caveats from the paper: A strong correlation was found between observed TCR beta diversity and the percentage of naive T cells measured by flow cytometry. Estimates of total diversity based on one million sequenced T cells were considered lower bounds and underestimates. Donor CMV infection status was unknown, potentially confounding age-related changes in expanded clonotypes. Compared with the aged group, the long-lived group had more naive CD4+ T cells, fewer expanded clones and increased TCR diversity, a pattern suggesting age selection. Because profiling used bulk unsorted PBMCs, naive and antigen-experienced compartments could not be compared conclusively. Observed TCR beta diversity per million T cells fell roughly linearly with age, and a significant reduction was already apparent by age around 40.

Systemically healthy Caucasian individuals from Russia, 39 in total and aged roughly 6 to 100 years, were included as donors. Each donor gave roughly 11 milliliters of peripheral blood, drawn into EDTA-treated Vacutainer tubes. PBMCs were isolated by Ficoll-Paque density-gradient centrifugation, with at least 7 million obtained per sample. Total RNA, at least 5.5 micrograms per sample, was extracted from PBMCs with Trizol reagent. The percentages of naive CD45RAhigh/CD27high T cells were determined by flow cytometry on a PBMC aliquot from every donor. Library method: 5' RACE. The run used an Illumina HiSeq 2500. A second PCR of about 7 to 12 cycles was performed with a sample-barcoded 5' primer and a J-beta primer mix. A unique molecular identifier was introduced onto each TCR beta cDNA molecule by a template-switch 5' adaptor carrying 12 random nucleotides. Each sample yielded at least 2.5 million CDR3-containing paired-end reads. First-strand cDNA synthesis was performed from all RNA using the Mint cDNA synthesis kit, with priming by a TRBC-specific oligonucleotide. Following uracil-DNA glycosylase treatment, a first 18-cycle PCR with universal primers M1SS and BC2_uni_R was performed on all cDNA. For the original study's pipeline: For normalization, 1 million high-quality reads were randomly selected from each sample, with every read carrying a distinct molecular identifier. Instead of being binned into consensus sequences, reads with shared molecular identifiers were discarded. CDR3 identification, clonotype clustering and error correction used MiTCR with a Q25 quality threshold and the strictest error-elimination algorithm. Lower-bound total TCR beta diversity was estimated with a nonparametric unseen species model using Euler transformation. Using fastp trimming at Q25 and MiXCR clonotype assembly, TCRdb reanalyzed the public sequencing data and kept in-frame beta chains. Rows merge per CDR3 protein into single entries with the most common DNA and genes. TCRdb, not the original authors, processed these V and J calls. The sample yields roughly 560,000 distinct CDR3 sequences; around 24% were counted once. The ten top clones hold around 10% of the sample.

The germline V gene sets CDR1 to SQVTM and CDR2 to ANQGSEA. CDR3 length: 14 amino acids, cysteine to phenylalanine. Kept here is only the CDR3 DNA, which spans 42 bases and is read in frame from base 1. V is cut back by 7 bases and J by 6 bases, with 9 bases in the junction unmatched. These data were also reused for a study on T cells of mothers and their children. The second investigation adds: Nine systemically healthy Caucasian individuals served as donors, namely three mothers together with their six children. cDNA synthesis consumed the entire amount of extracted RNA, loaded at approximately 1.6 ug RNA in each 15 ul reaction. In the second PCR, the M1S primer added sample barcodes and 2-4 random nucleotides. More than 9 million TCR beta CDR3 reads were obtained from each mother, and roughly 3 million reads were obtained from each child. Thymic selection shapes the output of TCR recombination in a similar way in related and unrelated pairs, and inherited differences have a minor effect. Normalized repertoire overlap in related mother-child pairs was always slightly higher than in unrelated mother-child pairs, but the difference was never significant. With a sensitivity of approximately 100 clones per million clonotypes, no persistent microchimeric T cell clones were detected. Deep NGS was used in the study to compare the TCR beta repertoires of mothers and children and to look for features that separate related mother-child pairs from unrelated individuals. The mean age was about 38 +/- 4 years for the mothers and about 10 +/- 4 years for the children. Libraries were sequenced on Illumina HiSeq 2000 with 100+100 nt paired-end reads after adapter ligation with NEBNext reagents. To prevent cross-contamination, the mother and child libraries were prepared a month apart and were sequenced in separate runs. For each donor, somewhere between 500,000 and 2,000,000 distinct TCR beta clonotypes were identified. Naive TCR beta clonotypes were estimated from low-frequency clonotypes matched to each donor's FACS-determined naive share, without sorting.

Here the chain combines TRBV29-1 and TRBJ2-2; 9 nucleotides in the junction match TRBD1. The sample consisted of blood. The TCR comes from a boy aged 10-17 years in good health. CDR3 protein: CSAHGDRDPGELFF. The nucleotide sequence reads TGCAGCGCCCATGGGGACAGGGACCCCGGGGAGCTGTTTTTT.